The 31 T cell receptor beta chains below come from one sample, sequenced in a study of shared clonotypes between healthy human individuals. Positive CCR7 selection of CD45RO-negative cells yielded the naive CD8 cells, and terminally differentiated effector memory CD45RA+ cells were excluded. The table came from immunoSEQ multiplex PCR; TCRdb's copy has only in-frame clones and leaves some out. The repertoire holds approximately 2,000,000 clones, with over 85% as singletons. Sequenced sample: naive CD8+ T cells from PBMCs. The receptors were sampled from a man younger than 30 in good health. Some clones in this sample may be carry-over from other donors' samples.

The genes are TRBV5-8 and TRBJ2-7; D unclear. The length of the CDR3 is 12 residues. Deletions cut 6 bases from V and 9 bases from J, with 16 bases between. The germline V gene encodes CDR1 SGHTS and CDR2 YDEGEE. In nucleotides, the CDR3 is TGTGCCAGCATACTGGTGGCGAATCGGCAGTACTTC. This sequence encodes CASILVANRQYF.

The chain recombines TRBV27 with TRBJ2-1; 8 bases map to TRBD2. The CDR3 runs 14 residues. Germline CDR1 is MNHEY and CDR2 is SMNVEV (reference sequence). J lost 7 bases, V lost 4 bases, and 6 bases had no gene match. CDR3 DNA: TGTGCCAGCAGTTCCAGCGGGAGTTGGAATGAGCAGTTCTTC. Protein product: CASSSSGSWNEQFF.

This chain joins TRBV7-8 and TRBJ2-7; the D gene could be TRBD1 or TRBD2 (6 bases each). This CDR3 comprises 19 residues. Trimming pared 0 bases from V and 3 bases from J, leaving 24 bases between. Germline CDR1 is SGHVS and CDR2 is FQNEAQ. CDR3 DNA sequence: TGTGCCAGCAGCTTAGCGATGGTTGGGGGGCAGGTCCTTCTCTACGAGCAGTACTTC. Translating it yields CASSLAMVGGQVLLYEQYF. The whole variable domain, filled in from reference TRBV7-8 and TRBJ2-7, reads GAGVSQSPRYKVAKRGQDVALRCDPISGHVSLFWYQQALGQGPEFLTYFQNEAQLDKSGLPSDRFFAERPEGSVSTLKIQRTQQEDSAVYLCASSLAMVGGQVLLYEQYFGPGTRLTVT.

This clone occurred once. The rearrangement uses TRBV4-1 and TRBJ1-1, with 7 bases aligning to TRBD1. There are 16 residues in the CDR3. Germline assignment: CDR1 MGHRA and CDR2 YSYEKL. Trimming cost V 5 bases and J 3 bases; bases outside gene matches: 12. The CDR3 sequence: CASSLLGGRGDTEAFF. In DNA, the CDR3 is TGCGCCAGCAGCTTACTTGGGGGCAGGGGGGACACTGAAGCTTTCTTT.

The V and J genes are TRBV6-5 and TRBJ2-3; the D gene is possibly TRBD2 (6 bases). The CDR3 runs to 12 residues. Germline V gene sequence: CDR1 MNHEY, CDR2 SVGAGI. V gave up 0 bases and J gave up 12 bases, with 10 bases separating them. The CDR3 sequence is CASSYSMGGQYF. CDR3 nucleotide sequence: TGTGCCAGCAGTTACTCGATGGGGGGTCAGTATTTT.

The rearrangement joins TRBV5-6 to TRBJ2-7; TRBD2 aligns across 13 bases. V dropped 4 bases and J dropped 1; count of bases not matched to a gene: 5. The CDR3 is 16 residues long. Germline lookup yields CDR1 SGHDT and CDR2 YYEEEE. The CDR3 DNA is TGTGCCAGCAGCGGGGGACTAGCGGGACCTTCCTACGAGCAGTACTTC. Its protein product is CASSGGLAGPSYEQYF.

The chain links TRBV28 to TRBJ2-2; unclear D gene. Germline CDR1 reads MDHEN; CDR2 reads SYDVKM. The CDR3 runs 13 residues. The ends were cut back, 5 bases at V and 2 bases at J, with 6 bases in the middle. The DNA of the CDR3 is TGTGCCAGCAGTCTACATAACACCGGGGAGCTGTTTTTT. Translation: CASSLHNTGELFF. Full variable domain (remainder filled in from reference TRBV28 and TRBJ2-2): DVKVTQSSRYLVKRTGEKVFLECVQDMDHENMFWYRQDPGLGLRLIYFSYDVKMKEKGDIPEGYSVSREKKERFSLILESASTNQTSMYLCASSLHNTGELFFGEGSRLTVL.

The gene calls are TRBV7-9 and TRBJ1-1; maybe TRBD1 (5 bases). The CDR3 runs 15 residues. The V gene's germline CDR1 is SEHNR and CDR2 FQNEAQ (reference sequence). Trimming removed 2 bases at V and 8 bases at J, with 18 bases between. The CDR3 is CASSLKGAQKGEAFF. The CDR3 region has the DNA TGTGCCAGCAGCTTAAAAGGGGCCCAGAAGGGGGAAGCTTTCTTT.

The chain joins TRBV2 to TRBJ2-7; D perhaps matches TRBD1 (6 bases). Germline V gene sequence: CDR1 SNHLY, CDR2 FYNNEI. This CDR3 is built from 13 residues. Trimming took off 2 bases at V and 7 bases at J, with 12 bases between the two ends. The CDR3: CASSEFQGQEQYF. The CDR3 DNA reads TGTGCCAGCAGTGAATTCCAGGGGCAGGAGCAGTACTTC.

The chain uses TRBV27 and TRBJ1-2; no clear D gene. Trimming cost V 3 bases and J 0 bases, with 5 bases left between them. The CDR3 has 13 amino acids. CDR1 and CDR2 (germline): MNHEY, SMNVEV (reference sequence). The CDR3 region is CASSFRANYGYTF. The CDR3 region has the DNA TGTGCCAGCAGTTTCCGAGCTAACTATGGCTACACCTTC.

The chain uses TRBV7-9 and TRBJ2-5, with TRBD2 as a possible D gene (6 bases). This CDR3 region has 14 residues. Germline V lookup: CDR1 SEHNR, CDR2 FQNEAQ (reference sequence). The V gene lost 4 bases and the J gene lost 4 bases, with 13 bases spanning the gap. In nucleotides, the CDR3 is TGTGCCAGCAGCTACCCCATCGGGGGAGAGACCCAGTACTTC. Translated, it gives CASSYPIGGETQYF.

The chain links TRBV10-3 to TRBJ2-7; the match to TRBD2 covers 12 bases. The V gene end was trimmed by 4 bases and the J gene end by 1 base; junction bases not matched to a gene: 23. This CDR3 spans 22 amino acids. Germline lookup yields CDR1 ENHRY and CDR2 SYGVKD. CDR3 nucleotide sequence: TGTGCCATCAGTGTCTTCTTGGGCCCGCGGTCTAGCGGGAGGGCCATGTCCTACGAGCAGTACTTC. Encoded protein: CAISVFLGPRSSGRAMSYEQYF.

The CDR3 DNA sequence: TGTGCCAGCAGCAGTGGACAGTTTCTCGAGCAGTACTTC. Translated: CASSSGQFLEQYF. This chain links TRBV27 with TRBJ2-7; the D gene is possibly TRBD1 (6 bases). V was pared by 6 bases and J by 6 bases, with 15 bases between. CDR3 length: 13 residues. CDR1 is MNHEY and CDR2 is SMNVEV in the germline V gene (reference sequence).

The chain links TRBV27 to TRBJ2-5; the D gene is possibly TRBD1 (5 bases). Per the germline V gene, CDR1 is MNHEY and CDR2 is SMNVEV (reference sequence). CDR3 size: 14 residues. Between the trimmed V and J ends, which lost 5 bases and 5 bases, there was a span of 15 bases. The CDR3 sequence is CASSGAPRRETQYF. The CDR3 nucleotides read TGTGCCAGCAGTGGGGCCCCTAGGCGGGAGACCCAGTACTTC.

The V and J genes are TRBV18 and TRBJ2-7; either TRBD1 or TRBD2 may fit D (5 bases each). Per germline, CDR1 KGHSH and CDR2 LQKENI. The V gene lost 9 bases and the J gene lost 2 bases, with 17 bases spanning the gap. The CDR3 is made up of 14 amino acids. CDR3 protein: CASSTGTATYEQYF. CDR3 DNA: TGTGCCAGTTCCACCGGGACGGCCACCTACGAGCAGTACTTC.

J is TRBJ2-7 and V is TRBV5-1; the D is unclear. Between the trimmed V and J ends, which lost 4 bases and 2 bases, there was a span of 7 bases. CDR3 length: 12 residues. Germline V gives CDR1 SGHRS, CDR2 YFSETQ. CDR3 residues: CASSKDAYEQYF. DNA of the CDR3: TGCGCCAGCAGCAAGGACGCCTACGAGCAGTACTTC. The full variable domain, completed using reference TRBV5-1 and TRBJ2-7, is KAGVTQTPRYLIKTRGQQVTLSCSPISGHRSVSWYQQTPGQGLQFLFEYFSETQRNKGNFPGRFSGRQFSNSRSEMNVSTLELGDSALYLCASSKDAYEQYFGPGTRLTVT.

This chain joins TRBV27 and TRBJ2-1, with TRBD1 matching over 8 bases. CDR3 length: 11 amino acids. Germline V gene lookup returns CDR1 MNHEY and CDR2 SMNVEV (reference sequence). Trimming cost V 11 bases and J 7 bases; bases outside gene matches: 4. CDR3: CACTGGNEQFF. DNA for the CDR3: TGTGCCTGCACAGGGGGTAATGAGCAGTTCTTC.

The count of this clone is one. CDR3 loop: CSVEDWQDAYGYTF. The CDR3 DNA sequence: TGCAGCGTTGAAGACTGGCAGGATGCCTATGGCTACACCTTC. V and J are TRBV29-1 and TRBJ1-2, with D hard to call. V lost 0 bases, J lost 4 bases, and 12 bases lay in between. CDR3 length equals 14 residues. CDR1 and CDR2 from the germline V gene are SQVTM and ANQGSEA.

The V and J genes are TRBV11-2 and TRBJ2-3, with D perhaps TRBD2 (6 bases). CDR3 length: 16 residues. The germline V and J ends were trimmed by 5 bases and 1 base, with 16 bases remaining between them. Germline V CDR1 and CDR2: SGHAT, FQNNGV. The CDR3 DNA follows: TGTGCCAGCAGCCCGCGGCGGGGTCGGGGCACAGATACGCAGTATTTT. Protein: CASSPRRGRGTDTQYF.

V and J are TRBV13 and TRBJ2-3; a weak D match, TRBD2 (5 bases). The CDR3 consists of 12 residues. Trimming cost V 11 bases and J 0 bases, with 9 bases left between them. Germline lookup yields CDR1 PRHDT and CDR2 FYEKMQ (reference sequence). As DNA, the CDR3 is TGTGCCGTCCCGGGGAGCACAGATACGCAGTATTTT. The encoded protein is CAVPGSTDTQYF.

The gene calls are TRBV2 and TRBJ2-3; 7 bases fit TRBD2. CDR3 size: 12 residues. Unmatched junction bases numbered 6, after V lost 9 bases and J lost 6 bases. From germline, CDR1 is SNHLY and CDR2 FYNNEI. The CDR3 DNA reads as TGTGCCAGTAGGGAGGGACCCGATACGCAGTATTTT. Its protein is CASREGPDTQYF.

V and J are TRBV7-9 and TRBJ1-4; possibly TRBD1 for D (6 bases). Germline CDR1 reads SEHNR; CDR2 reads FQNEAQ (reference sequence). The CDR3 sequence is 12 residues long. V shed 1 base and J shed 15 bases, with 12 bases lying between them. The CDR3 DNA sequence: TGTGCCAGCAGCTTAGGGGGGCGGTTAATGTTTTTT. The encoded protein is CASSLGGRLMFF.

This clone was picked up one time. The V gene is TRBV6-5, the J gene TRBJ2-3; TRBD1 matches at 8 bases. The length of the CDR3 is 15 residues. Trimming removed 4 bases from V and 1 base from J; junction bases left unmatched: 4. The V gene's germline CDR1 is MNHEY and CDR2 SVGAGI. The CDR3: CASSFPGQGTDTQYF. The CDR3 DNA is TGTGCCAGCAGTTTCCCGGGACAGGGCACAGATACGCAGTATTTT.

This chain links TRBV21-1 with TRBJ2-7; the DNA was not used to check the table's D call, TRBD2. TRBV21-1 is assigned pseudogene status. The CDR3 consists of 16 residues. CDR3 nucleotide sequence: TGTGCCAGCAGCAAAGTATTCGGGACTCCGATCTACGAGCAGTACTTC. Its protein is CASSKVFGTPIYEQYF.

The CDR3 bases are TGTGCCAGCAGTTTAGCCAGGTCCGATGAGCAGTTCTTC. Amino acid sequence: CASSLARSDEQFF. V is TRBV28 and J is TRBJ2-1, with D hard to call. This CDR3 contains 13 residues. In germline, CDR1 is MDHEN, CDR2 SYDVKM. Trimming shortened V by 2 bases and J by 8 bases, and 10 bases separated the two germline ends.

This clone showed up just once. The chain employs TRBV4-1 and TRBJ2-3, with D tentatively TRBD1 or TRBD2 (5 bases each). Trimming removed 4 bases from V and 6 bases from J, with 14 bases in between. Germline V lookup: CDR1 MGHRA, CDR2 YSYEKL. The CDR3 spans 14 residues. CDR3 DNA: TGCGCCAGCAGCCCCTGGGACCGTGCGGATACGCAGTATTTT. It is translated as CASSPWDRADTQYF.

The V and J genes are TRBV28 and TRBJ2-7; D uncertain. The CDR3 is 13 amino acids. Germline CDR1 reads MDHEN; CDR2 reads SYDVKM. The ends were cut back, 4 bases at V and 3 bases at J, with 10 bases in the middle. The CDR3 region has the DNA TGTGCCAGCAGTTCCAGGCCTTACTACGAGCAGTACTTC. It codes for CASSSRPYYEQYF.

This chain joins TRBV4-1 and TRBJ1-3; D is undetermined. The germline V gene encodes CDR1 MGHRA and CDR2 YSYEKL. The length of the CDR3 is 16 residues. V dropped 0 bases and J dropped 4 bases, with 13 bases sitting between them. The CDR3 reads CASSQDRVPAGNTIYF. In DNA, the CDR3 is TGCGCCAGCAGCCAAGATAGGGTTCCGGCGGGAAACACCATATATTTT.

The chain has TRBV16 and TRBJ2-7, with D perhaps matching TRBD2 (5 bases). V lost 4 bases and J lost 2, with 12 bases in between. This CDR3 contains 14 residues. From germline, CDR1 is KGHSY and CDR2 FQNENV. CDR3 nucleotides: TGTGCCAGCAGCCCCCTTCGGGGTACCTACGAGCAGTACTTC. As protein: CASSPLRGTYEQYF.

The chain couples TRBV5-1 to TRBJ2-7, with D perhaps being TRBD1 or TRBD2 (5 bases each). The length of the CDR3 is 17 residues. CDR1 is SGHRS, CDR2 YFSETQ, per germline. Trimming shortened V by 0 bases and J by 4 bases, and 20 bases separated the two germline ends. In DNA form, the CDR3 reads TGCGCCAGCAGCTTGGGAGATCGGGACGGATTAAGATACGAGCAGTACTTC. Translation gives CASSLGDRDGLRYEQYF. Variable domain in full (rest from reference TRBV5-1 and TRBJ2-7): KAGVTQTPRYLIKTRGQQVTLSCSPISGHRSVSWYQQTPGQGLQFLFEYFSETQRNKGNFPGRFSGRQFSNSRSEMNVSTLELGDSALYLCASSLGDRDGLRYEQYFGPGTRLTVT.

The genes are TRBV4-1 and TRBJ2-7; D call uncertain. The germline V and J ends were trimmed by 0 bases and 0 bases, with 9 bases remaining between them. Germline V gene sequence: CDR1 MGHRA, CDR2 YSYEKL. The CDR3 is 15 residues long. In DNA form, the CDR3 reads TGCGCCAGCAGCCAAGATCGGCAGAGCTCCTACGAGCAGTACTTC. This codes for CASSQDRQSSYEQYF.